This TCR beta chain was documented in a study of blood T cell repertoires in COVID-19. The overall study: Samples came from the United States, Italy and Spain, spanning acute and convalescent COVID-19. Sample material is recorded as cDNA or gDNA derived from T cells, B-cell-depleted T cells, or PBMCs.

The trim removed 3 bases at V and 8 bases at J, leaving 6 bases unmatched. The CDR3 sequence is 13 residues long. Looked up from germline, CDR1 is LNHDA and CDR2 is SQIVND (reference sequence). A Seattle source enrolled patients during active infection and followed them longitudinally. This clone was recorded once. As originally analysed: Amplified reference gene primers provided the basis for estimating nucleated cell counts. TCRdb keeps only in-frame clones here, not all; method: immunoSEQ multiplex PCR. Clonal size and the V and J genes are those of that table, whereas D and trimming came from the DNA. This table holds about 360,000 clones, 86% found once.

The receptor's source is a woman aged 55-75 years with COVID-19, enrolled during active disease. This chain connects TRBV19 to TRBJ1-2; TRBD1 aligns across 7 bases. Input material: peripheral blood. CDR3 bases: TGTGCCAGTAGTATCGACAGGGTCGGGGGCTACACCTTC. This translates into CASSIDRVGGYTF.